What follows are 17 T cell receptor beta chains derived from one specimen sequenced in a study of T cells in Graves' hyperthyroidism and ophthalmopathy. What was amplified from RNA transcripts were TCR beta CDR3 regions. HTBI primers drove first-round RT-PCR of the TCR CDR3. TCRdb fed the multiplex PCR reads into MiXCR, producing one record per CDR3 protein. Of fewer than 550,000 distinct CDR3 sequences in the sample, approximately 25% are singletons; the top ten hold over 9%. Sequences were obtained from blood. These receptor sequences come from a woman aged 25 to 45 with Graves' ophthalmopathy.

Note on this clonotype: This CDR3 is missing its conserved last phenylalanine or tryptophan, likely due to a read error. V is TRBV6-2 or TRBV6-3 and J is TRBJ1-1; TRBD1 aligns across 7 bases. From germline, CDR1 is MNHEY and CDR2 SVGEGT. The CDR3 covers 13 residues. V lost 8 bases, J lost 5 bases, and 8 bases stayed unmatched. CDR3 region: CASVDTGETEAFV. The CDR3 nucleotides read TGTGCCAGCGTTGACACAGGGGAAACTGAAGCTTTCGTT.

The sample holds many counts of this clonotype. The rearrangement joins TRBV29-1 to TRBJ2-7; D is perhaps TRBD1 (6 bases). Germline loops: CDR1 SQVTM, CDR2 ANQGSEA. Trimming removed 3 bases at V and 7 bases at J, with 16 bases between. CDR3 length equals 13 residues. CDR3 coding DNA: TGCAGCGTTGATGGTCCAGGGGCCGGGGAGCAGTACTTC. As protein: CSVDGPGAGEQYF.

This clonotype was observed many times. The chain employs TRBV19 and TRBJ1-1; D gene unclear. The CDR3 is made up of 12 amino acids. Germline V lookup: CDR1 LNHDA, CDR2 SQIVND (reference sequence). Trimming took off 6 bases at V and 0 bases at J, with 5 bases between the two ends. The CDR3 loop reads CASRSLNTEAFF. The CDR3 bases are TGTGCCAGTAGAAGTTTGAACACTGAAGCTTTCTTT.

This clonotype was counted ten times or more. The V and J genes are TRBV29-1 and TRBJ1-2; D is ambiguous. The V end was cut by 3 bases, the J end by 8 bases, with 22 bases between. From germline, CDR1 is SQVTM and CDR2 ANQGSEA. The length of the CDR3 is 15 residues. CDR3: CSVESRLKSKEGYTF. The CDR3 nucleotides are TGCAGCGTTGAGAGTAGGCTTAAATCCAAAGAGGGCTACACCTTC.

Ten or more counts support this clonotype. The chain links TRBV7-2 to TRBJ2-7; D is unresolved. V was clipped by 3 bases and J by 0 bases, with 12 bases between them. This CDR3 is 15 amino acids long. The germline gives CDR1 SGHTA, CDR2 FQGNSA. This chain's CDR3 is CASSLPTRSSYEQYF. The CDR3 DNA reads TGTGCCAGCAGCTTGCCTACCAGGAGCTCCTACGAGCAGTACTTC.

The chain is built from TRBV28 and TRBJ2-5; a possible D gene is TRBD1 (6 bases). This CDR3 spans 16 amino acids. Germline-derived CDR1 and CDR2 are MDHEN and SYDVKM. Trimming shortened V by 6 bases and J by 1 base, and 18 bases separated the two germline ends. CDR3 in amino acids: CASSSGTLPFQETQYF. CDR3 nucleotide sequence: TGTGCCAGCAGCTCTGGGACATTGCCCTTCCAAGAGACCCAGTACTTC.

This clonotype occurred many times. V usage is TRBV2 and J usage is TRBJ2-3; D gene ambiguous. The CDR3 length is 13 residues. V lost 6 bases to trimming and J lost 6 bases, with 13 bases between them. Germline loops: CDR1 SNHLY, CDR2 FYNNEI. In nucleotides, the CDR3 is TGTGCCAGCAGCAGATATGGTGGGGATACGCAGTATTTT. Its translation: CASSRYGGDTQYF. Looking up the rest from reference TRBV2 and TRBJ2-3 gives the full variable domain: EPEVTQTPSHQVTQMGQEVILRCVPISNHLYFYWYRQILGQKVEFLVSFYNNEISEKSEIFDDQFSVERPDGSNFTLKIRSTKLEDSAMYFCASSRYGGDTQYFGPGTRLTVL.

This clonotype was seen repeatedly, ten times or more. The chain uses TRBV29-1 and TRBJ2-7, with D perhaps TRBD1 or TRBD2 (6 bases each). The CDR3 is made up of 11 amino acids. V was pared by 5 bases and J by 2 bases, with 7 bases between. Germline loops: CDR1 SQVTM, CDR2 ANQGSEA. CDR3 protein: CSVRGPYEQYF. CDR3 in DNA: TGCAGCGTTCGGGGGCCCTACGAGCAGTACTTC.

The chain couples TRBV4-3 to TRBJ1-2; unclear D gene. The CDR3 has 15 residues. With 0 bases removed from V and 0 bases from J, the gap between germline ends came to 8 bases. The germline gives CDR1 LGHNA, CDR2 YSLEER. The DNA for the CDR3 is TGCGCCAGCAGCCAAGATTCAGGTCCTAACTATGGCTACACCTTC. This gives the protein CASSQDSGPNYGYTF.

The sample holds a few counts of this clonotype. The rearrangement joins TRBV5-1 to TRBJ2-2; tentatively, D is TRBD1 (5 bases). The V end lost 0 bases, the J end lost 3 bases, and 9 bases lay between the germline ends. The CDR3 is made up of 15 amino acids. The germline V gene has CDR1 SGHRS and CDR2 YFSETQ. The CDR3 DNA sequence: TGCGCCAGCAGCTTGGTTGGGGCCTACACCGGGGAGCTGTTTTTT. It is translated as CASSLVGAYTGELFF.

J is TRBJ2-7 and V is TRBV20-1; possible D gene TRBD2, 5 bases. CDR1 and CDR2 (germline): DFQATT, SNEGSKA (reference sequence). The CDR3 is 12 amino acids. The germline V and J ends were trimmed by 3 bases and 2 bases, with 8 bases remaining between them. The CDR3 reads CSASGETYEQYF. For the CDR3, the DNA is TGCAGTGCTAGCGGGGAAACCTACGAGCAGTACTTC.

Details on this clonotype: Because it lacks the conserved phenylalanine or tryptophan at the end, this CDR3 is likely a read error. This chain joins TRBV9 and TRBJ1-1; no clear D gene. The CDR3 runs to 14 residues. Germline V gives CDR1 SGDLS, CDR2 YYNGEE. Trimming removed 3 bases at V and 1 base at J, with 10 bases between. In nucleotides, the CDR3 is TGTGCCAGCAGCGCGGGCAGGACGAACACTGAAGCTTTCTCT. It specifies CASSAGRTNTEAFS.

For the CDR3, the DNA is TGTGCCATCAGCGTGACAGGGGCCACTGAAGCTTTCTTT. Translation gives CAISVTGATEAFF. The chain recombines TRBV10-3 with TRBJ1-1; 8 bases align to TRBD1. Germline V gene sequence: CDR1 ENHRY, CDR2 SYGVKD. Germline trimming cut 6 bases from V and 4 bases from J; bases unmatched to any gene: 4. This CDR3 is 13 amino acids long.

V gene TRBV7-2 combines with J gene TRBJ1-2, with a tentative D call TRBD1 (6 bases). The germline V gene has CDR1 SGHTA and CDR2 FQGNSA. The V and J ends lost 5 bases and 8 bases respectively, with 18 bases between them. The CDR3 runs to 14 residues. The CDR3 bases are TGTGCCAGCAGCCTCGGGCCAGGGGCGGGAGGCTACACCTTC. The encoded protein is CASSLGPGAGGYTF.

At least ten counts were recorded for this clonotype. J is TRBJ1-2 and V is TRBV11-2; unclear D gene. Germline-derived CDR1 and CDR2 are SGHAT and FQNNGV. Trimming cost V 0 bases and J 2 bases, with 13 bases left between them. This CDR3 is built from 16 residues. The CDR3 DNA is TGTGCCAGCAGCTTAGATTCAGGCCTACTCAACTATGGCTACACCTTC. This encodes CASSLDSGLLNYGYTF.

The chain's CDR3 is CASSLAGGSSEQYF. CDR3 coding DNA: TGTGCCAGCAGTTTAGCGGGAGGCTCGTCCGAGCAGTACTTC. The chain joins TRBV6-2 or TRBV6-3 to TRBJ2-7; 10 nucleotides align to TRBD2. The CDR3 runs 14 residues. The germline V gene has CDR1 MNHEY and CDR2 SVGEGT. Trimming at V came to 4 bases and at J to 6 bases, leaving 6 bases not matched to a gene.

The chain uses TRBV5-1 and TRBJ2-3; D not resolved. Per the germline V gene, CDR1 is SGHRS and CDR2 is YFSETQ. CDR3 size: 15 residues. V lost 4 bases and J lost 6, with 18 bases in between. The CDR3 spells CASSHLTATTDTQYF. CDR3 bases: TGCGCCAGCAGCCACCTAACCGCTACTACGGATACGCAGTATTTT.